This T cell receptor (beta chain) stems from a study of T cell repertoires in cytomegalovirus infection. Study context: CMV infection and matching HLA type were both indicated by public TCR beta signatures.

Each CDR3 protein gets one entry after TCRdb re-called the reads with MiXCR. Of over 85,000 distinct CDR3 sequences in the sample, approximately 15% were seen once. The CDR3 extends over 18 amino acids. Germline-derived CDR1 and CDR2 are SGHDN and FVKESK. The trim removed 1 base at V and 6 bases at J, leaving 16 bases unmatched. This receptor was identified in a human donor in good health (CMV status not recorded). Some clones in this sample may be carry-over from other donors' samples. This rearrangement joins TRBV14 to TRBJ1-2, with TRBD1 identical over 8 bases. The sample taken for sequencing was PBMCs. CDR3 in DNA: TGTGCCAGCAGCCAAGTTGGGACAGGCCCAATTGATGGAGATGGCTACACCTTC. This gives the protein CASSQVGTGPIDGDGYTF. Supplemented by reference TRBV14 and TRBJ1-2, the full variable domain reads EAGVTQFPSHSVIEKGQTVTLRCDPISGHDNLYWYRRVMGKEIKFLLHFVKESKQDESGMPNNRFLAERTGGTYSTLKVQPAELEDSGVYFCASSQVGTGPIDGDGYTFGSGTRLTVV.